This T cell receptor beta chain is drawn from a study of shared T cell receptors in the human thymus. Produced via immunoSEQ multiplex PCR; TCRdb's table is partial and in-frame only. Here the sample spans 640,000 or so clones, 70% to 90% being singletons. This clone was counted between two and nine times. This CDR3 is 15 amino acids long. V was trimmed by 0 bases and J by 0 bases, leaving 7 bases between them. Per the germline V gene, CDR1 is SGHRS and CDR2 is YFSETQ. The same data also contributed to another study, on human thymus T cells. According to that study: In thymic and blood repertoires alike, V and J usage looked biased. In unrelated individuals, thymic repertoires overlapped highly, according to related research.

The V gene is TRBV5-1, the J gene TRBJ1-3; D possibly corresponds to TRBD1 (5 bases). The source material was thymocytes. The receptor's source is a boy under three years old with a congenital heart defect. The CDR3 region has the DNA TGCGCCAGCAGCTTGGTTACAGGCTCTGGAAACACCATATATTTT. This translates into CASSLVTGSGNTIYF.